This T cell receptor beta chain was documented in a study of cytomegalovirus exposure and HLA in healthy donors. The primer mix had 60 Vbeta and 13 Jbeta primers. The assay was immunoSEQ multiplex PCR, and TCRdb's table has in-frame clones only and misses some. The sample records around 150,000 clones, around 77% being singletons. Overall study findings and caveats: The majority of TCR sequences were rare, yet some public TCRs appeared in many donors. A later analysis associated roughly 15,000 TCR beta sequences with HLA alleles at a 0.05 false discovery rate.

Trimming pared 0 bases from V and 3 bases from J, leaving 19 bases between. CDR1 is SGHNT, CDR2 YYREEE, per germline (reference sequence). The CDR3 runs 19 residues. With regard to this clone: The antigen remains unidentified.

The source is a woman in her thirties in good health and CMV-seronegative. The chain links TRBV5-4 to TRBJ2-6; possibly TRBD1 for D (6 bases). The source material was PBMCs. The DNA for the CDR3 is TGTGCCAGCAGCTTGGCCTTAGCACAGGGTGGTAGTGGGGCCAACGTCCTGACTTTC. This codes for CASSLALAQGGSGANVLTF.